The 10 T cell receptor beta chains below were found in one sample sequenced in a study of shared clonotypes between healthy human individuals. The protocol was immunoSEQ multiplex PCR, while the TCRdb copy is restricted to in-frame clones and leaves out a portion. The table has roughly 2 million clones, approximately 95% seen once. Naive CD8 isolation took CD45RO-negative cells positively selected for CCR7 and excluded terminally differentiated effector memory CD45RA+ cells. The specimen sequenced was naive CD8+ T cells sorted from blood. These TCRs come from a man between 18 and 29 years old in good health.

The V gene is TRBV6-5, the J gene TRBJ2-7; D is unclear. This CDR3 contains 16 residues. From germline, CDR1 is MNHEY and CDR2 SVGAGI. V was shortened by 0 bases and J by 5 bases, with 17 bases between the two germline ends. The CDR3 sequence: CASSYSRLGKFNEQYF. CDR3 nucleotides: TGTGCCAGCAGTTACTCGCGGCTAGGAAAATTTAACGAGCAGTACTTC.

This rearrangement joins TRBV29-1 to TRBJ1-5; a weak D match, TRBD1 (5 bases). Trimming removed 3 bases from V and 5 bases from J, with 8 bases in between. Germline CDR1 SQVTM, CDR2 ANQGSEA. The CDR3 has 12 residues. The CDR3 DNA reads as TGCAGCGTTGAGACAGACGATCAGCCCCAGCATTTT. Protein product: CSVETDDQPQHF.

This chain joins TRBV2 and TRBJ2-1; 10 bases align to TRBD1. CDR3 length: 14 amino acids. With 4 bases clipped from V and 6 bases from J, the junction kept 3 bases outside the gene matches. Germline V gene data show CDR1 as SNHLY and CDR2 as FYNNEI. The CDR3 here is CASSVDRGFNEQFF. CDR3 DNA: TGTGCCAGCAGTGTGGACAGGGGGTTCAATGAGCAGTTCTTC.

V and J are TRBV5-6 and TRBJ2-1; D remains ambiguous. CDR3 length: 11 amino acids. Looked up from germline, CDR1 is SGHDT and CDR2 is YYEEEE. V lost 2 bases to trimming and J lost 9 bases, with 6 bases between them. CDR3: CASSFTGEQFF. CDR3 nucleotide sequence: TGTGCCAGCAGCTTTACGGGTGAGCAGTTCTTC.

This rearrangement joins TRBV4-1 to TRBJ2-7; D possibly matches TRBD1 or TRBD2 (5 bases each). With 2 bases removed from V and 0 bases from J, the gap between germline ends came to 11 bases. Germline assignment: CDR1 MGHRA and CDR2 YSYEKL. The CDR3 covers 15 residues. The CDR3 loop is CASSQHMGDSYEQYF. CDR3 in DNA: TGCGCCAGCAGCCAACACATGGGGGACTCCTACGAGCAGTACTTC.

In nucleotides, the CDR3 is TGTGCCAGCAGCAAACCGGGACAGGGGCTCAACATTCAGTACTTC. It codes for CASSKPGQGLNIQYF. The chain carries TRBV7-2 and TRBJ2-4; 10 bases are shared with TRBD1. The V and J ends lost 5 bases and 7 bases, in that order; junction bases with no gene match: 8. The V gene's germline CDR1 is SGHTA and CDR2 FQGNSA. The CDR3 spans 15 residues.

This chain uses TRBV25-1 with TRBJ2-1; D may correspond to TRBD1 or TRBD2 (5 bases each). Trimming removed 4 bases at V and 7 bases at J, with 14 bases between. CDR1 and CDR2 (germline): MGHDK, SYGVNS. The CDR3 runs 14 residues. CDR3 sequence reads: CASSVFGDRNEQFF. CDR3 DNA sequence: TGTGCCAGCAGTGTTTTCGGGGACCGTAATGAGCAGTTCTTC. The complete variable domain, with remaining parts taken from reference TRBV25-1 and TRBJ2-1, reads EADIYQTPRYLVIGTGKKITLECSQTMGHDKMYWYQQDPGMELHLIHYSYGVNSTEKGDLSSESTVSRIRTEHFPLTLESARPSHTSQYLCASSVFGDRNEQFFGPGTRLTVL.

The chain uses TRBV5-5 and TRBJ2-5, with 9 positions matching TRBD2. Trimming removed 2 bases from V and 7 bases from J; junction bases left unmatched: 12. The V gene's germline CDR1 is SGHKS and CDR2 YYEKEE (reference sequence). CDR3 size: 16 residues. The CDR3 sequence: CASSFSLAGLEGTQYF. DNA of the CDR3: TGTGCCAGCAGCTTTTCCCTAGCGGGACTCGAAGGGACCCAGTACTTC.

This clone was detected only once. The chain uses TRBV4-1 and TRBJ2-2; 11 bases are a match to TRBD1. The germline gives CDR1 MGHRA, CDR2 YSYEKL. The length of the CDR3 is 20 residues. The V gene end was trimmed by 0 bases and the J gene end by 3 bases; junction bases not matched to a gene: 12. CDR3: CASSQDGDPDRGLYTGELFF. Written as DNA, the CDR3 is TGCGCCAGCAGCCAAGATGGGGATCCGGACAGGGGGCTGTACACCGGGGAGCTGTTTTTT.

The rearrangement joins TRBV18 to TRBJ1-2; D call uncertain. The CDR3 spans 12 residues. Germline CDR1 and CDR2: KGHSH and LQKENI. The V end was cut by 0 bases, the J end by 7 bases, with 6 bases between. The CDR3 DNA sequence: TGTGCCAGCTCACCACCGACTCCTGGCTACACCTTC. Protein sequence: CASSPPTPGYTF.